The 23 T cell receptor beta chains given below trace back to one sample, sequenced in a study of blood T cell repertoires in COVID-19. TCRdb's copy holds only in-frame clones and misses some; the assay was immunoSEQ multiplex PCR. The sample comprises about 310,000 clones, approximately 90% of which are singletons, and about 9.9% rests with the top ten. Sequencing was performed on PBMCs or T cells enriched from blood (not recorded which). The receptors were gathered from a woman aged 40 to 50 who had recovered from COVID-19.

This chain connects TRBV4-1 to TRBJ2-7; D not certain. CDR1 MGHRA and CDR2 YSYEKL come from the germline V gene. This CDR3 spans 15 amino acids. V dropped 0 bases and J dropped 6 bases, with 15 bases sitting between them. In nucleotides, the CDR3 is TGCGCCAGCAGCCAAGACTTCGTTTCAACCGGCGAGCAGTACTTC. Translated, it gives CASSQDFVSTGEQYF.

The rearrangement links TRBV5-1 to TRBJ2-5; TRBD1 might be the D (6 bases). V lost 2 bases, J lost 5 bases, and 10 bases lay in between. CDR1 is SGHRS and CDR2 is YFSETQ in the germline V gene. The CDR3 has 13 amino acids. CDR3 region: CASSFTTGETQYF. The CDR3 bases are TGCGCCAGCAGCTTCACAACAGGGGAGACCCAGTACTTC.

This rearrangement joins TRBV27 to TRBJ1-1; the D gene is possibly TRBD1 (5 bases). V was shortened by 4 bases and J by 9 bases, with 18 bases between the two germline ends. The CDR3 is 14 amino acids. Germline V lookup: CDR1 MNHEY, CDR2 SMNVEV (reference sequence). The CDR3 loop is CASSSPMGGLQAFF. DNA for the CDR3: TGTGCCAGCAGTTCCCCGATGGGGGGTCTCCAAGCTTTCTTT.

The chain carries TRBV19 and TRBJ2-7; D might be TRBD1 (6 bases). Germline loops: CDR1 LNHDA, CDR2 SQIVND (reference sequence). Trimming cost V 0 bases and J 8 bases, with 11 bases left between them. CDR3 length: 13 residues. The CDR3 is CASSIDRQGQQYF. CDR3 DNA sequence: TGTGCCAGTAGTATAGATCGGCAGGGGCAGCAGTACTTC.

This sequence joins TRBV10-3 and TRBJ2-7; 9 bases align to TRBD2. This CDR3 is built from 15 residues. Germline V lookup: CDR1 ENHRY, CDR2 SYGVKD. The V and J ends lost 3 bases and 5 bases, in that order; junction bases with no gene match: 8. The CDR3 spells CAISEERGALDEQYF. CDR3 bases: TGTGCCATCAGTGAAGAGCGGGGGGCCCTGGACGAGCAGTACTTC.

V usage is TRBV18 and J usage is TRBJ1-6; a possible D gene is TRBD1 (5 bases). This CDR3 contains 18 residues. Per germline, CDR1 KGHSH and CDR2 LQKENI. Trimming shortened V by 3 bases and J by 0 bases, and 15 bases separated the two germline ends. This CDR3 is CASSPRTGRSSYNSPLHF. CDR3 bases: TGTGCCAGCTCACCCAGAACAGGACGAAGCTCCTATAATTCACCCCTCCACTTT.

This chain links TRBV7-9 with TRBJ1-1, with D perhaps TRBD1 (6 bases). The germline V and J ends were trimmed by 5 bases and 5 bases, with 15 bases remaining between them. Germline V gene lookup returns CDR1 SEHNR and CDR2 FQNEAQ (reference sequence). CDR3 length equals 14 residues. The CDR3 loop is CASSLTDSRTEAFF. The CDR3 DNA reads as TGTGCCAGCAGCCTCACGGACAGTCGGACTGAAGCTTTCTTT.

The chain has TRBV7-9 and TRBJ1-2; no firm D call. Trimming took off 0 bases at V and 5 bases at J, with 13 bases between the two ends. The CDR3 has 15 amino acids. Germline CDR1 is SEHNR and CDR2 is FQNEAQ (reference sequence). Here the CDR3 DNA reads TGTGCCAGCAGCTTAGCCCCGACTGACCCGTATGGCTACACCTTC. It codes for CASSLAPTDPYGYTF.

V is TRBV9 and J is TRBJ2-3, with D possibly being TRBD2 (6 bases). Germline values: CDR1 SGDLS, CDR2 YYNGEE. CDR3 length equals 18 residues. Trimming removed 0 bases from V and 6 bases from J, with 23 bases in between. CDR3 residues: CASSVATGLSVGRDTQYF. CDR3 DNA: TGTGCCAGCAGCGTAGCTACAGGACTTTCGGTAGGGAGGGATACGCAGTATTTT.

The chain combines TRBV5-1 with TRBJ2-2, with D maybe TRBD2 (7 bases). The CDR3 sequence is 15 residues long. Between the trimmed V and J ends, which lost 1 base and 7 bases, there was a span of 14 bases. Germline assignment: CDR1 SGHRS and CDR2 YFSETQ. CDR3 DNA sequence: TGCGCCAGCAGCTTGTCTCGGGGGGCCGGCGGGGAGCTGTTTTTT. Translated, it gives CASSLSRGAGGELFF.

The V and J genes are TRBV9 and TRBJ2-6; D is undetermined. The CDR3 has 13 amino acids. Germline V gene lookup returns CDR1 SGDLS and CDR2 YYNGEE. V lost 4 bases, J lost 0 bases, and 2 bases lay in between. CDR3: CASSHSGANVLTF. The CDR3 nucleotides are TGTGCCAGCAGCCACTCTGGGGCCAACGTCCTGACTTTC. The whole variable domain, remainder taken from reference TRBV9 and TRBJ2-6, is DSGVTQTPKHLITATGQRVTLRCSPRSGDLSVYWYQQSLDQGLQFLIQYYNGEERAKGNILERFSAQQFPDLHSELNLSSLELGDSALYFCASSHSGANVLTFGAGSRLTVL.

The V gene is TRBV29-1, the J gene TRBJ2-2; D is perhaps TRBD1 (6 bases). V dropped 4 bases and J dropped 2 bases, with 11 bases sitting between them. The CDR3 totals 14 residues. CDR1 SQVTM and CDR2 ANQGSEA come from the germline V gene. CDR3 amino acids: CSVADRLNTGELFF. The CDR3 coding sequence is TGCAGCGTTGCGGACAGACTAAACACCGGGGAGCTGTTTTTT.

The chain has TRBV7-2 and TRBJ1-3, with TRBD1 matching 7 bases. In germline, CDR1 is SGHTA, CDR2 FQGNSA. This CDR3 has 14 residues. Germline trimming cut 5 bases from V and 5 bases from J; bases unmatched to any gene: 6. CDR3 sequence (DNA): TGTGCCAGCAGCATCCGACAGGGTAGAAACACCATATATTTT. Translation gives CASSIRQGRNTIYF.

The CDR3 nucleotides read TGTGCCAGCAGCTTAGGGGACATCTATGGCTACACCTTC. Residues: CASSLGDIYGYTF. J is TRBJ1-2 and V is TRBV5-5; D possibly corresponds to TRBD1 (6 bases). This CDR3 contains 13 residues. Germline lookup yields CDR1 SGHKS and CDR2 YYEKEE (reference sequence). Trimming pared 2 bases from V and 4 bases from J, leaving 9 bases between.

The V and J genes are TRBV2 and TRBJ1-4, with D tentatively TRBD1 (5 bases). Looked up from germline, CDR1 is SNHLY and CDR2 is FYNNEI. The CDR3 consists of 11 residues. Between the trimmed V and J ends, which lost 8 bases and 8 bases, there was a span of 9 bases. CDR3 sequence reads: CASGRQEKLFF. The CDR3 bases are TGTGCCAGCGGGCGACAGGAAAAACTGTTTTTT. Together with reference TRBV2 and TRBJ1-4, the CDR3 gives the full variable domain: EPEVTQTPSHQVTQMGQEVILRCVPISNHLYFYWYRQILGQKVEFLVSFYNNEISEKSEIFDDQFSVERPDGSNFTLKIRSTKLEDSAMYFCASGRQEKLFFGSGTQLSVL.

This rearrangement joins TRBV19 to TRBJ1-1, with a possible D match to TRBD1 (5 bases). CDR3 size: 14 residues. V was cut by 5 bases and J by 5 bases, with 15 bases left in between. Germline V CDR1 and CDR2: LNHDA, SQIVND (reference sequence). The CDR3 loop is CASSPSGRGTEAFF. CDR3 DNA sequence: TGTGCCAGTAGTCCATCAGGGAGGGGAACTGAAGCTTTCTTT.

The V and J genes are TRBV5-6 and TRBJ2-6; TRBD1 might be the D (5 bases). CDR1 SGHDT and CDR2 YYEEEE come from the germline V gene. This CDR3 comprises 16 residues. V lost 4 bases, J lost 1 base, and 12 bases lay in between. The CDR3 DNA follows: TGTGCCAGCAGCATCGAGGCAGGGTCTGGGGCCAACGTCCTGACTTTC. Amino acids: CASSIEAGSGANVLTF.

The rearrangement joins TRBV5-4 to TRBJ1-1, with D unclear. Germline V CDR1 and CDR2: SGHNT, YYREEE (reference sequence). This CDR3 comprises 16 residues. Deletions cut 2 bases from V and 1 base from J, with 15 bases between. The CDR3 nucleotides are TGTGCCAGCAGCTTAGGCCAATCTTACAGGAACACTGAAGCTTTCTTT. It encodes CASSLGQSYRNTEAFF.

V and J are TRBV2 and TRBJ1-5; D might be TRBD1 (5 bases). The CDR3 covers 15 residues. The V gene lost 3 bases and the J gene lost 3 bases, with 12 bases spanning the gap. Germline assignment: CDR1 SNHLY and CDR2 FYNNEI. The CDR3 sequence: CASSEGPSANQPQHF. The CDR3 bases are TGTGCCAGCAGTGAGGGGCCGTCGGCCAATCAGCCCCAGCATTTT.

J is TRBJ2-3 and V is TRBV24-1, with a possible D match to TRBD2 (5 bases). V lost 8 bases and J 3 bases, leaving 11 bases between the germline ends. CDR1 and CDR2 from the germline V gene are KGHDR and SFDVKD. The CDR3 has 13 amino acids. This CDR3 is CATMRVGTDTQYF. CDR3 coding DNA: TGTGCCACCATGAGGGTTGGGACAGATACGCAGTATTTT.

V usage is TRBV19 and J usage is TRBJ2-7; 11 nucleotides agree with TRBD1. From germline, CDR1 is LNHDA and CDR2 SQIVND (reference sequence). There are 16 residues in the CDR3. J gave up 3 bases and V 8 bases, and 12 bases lay outside the gene matches. Written as DNA, the CDR3 is TGTGCCAGTGGTCGAGCCCCGGGACAGGGGGACTACGAGCAGTACTTC. Protein: CASGRAPGQGDYEQYF. The full variable domain, in which reference TRBV19 and TRBJ2-7 provide the parts outside the CDR3, is DGGITQSPKYLFRKEGQNVTLSCEQNLNHDAMYWYRQDPGQGLRLIYYSQIVNDFQKGDIAEGYSVSREKKESFPLTVTSAQKNPTAFYLCASGRAPGQGDYEQYFGPGTRLTVT.

The chain combines TRBV27 with TRBJ2-6, with D perhaps TRBD1 (6 bases). CDR3 length equals 14 residues. Per germline, CDR1 MNHEY and CDR2 SMNVEV (reference sequence). Trimming removed 5 bases at V and 4 bases at J, with 9 bases between. Here the CDR3 reads CASSTGPGANVLTF. The CDR3 nucleotides read TGTGCCAGCAGTACAGGGCCCGGGGCCAACGTCCTGACTTTC.

The V gene is TRBV9, the J gene TRBJ1-2, with 7 bases lining up with TRBD1. Losses at the gene ends were 2 bases for V and 5 bases for J; bases not matched to a gene: 9. CDR3 length: 15 amino acids. The germline V gene has CDR1 SGDLS and CDR2 YYNGEE. The CDR3 DNA reads TGTGCCAGCAGCGTCGGGACAGCAGAAACTTATGGCTACACCTTC. Translated: CASSVGTAETYGYTF.